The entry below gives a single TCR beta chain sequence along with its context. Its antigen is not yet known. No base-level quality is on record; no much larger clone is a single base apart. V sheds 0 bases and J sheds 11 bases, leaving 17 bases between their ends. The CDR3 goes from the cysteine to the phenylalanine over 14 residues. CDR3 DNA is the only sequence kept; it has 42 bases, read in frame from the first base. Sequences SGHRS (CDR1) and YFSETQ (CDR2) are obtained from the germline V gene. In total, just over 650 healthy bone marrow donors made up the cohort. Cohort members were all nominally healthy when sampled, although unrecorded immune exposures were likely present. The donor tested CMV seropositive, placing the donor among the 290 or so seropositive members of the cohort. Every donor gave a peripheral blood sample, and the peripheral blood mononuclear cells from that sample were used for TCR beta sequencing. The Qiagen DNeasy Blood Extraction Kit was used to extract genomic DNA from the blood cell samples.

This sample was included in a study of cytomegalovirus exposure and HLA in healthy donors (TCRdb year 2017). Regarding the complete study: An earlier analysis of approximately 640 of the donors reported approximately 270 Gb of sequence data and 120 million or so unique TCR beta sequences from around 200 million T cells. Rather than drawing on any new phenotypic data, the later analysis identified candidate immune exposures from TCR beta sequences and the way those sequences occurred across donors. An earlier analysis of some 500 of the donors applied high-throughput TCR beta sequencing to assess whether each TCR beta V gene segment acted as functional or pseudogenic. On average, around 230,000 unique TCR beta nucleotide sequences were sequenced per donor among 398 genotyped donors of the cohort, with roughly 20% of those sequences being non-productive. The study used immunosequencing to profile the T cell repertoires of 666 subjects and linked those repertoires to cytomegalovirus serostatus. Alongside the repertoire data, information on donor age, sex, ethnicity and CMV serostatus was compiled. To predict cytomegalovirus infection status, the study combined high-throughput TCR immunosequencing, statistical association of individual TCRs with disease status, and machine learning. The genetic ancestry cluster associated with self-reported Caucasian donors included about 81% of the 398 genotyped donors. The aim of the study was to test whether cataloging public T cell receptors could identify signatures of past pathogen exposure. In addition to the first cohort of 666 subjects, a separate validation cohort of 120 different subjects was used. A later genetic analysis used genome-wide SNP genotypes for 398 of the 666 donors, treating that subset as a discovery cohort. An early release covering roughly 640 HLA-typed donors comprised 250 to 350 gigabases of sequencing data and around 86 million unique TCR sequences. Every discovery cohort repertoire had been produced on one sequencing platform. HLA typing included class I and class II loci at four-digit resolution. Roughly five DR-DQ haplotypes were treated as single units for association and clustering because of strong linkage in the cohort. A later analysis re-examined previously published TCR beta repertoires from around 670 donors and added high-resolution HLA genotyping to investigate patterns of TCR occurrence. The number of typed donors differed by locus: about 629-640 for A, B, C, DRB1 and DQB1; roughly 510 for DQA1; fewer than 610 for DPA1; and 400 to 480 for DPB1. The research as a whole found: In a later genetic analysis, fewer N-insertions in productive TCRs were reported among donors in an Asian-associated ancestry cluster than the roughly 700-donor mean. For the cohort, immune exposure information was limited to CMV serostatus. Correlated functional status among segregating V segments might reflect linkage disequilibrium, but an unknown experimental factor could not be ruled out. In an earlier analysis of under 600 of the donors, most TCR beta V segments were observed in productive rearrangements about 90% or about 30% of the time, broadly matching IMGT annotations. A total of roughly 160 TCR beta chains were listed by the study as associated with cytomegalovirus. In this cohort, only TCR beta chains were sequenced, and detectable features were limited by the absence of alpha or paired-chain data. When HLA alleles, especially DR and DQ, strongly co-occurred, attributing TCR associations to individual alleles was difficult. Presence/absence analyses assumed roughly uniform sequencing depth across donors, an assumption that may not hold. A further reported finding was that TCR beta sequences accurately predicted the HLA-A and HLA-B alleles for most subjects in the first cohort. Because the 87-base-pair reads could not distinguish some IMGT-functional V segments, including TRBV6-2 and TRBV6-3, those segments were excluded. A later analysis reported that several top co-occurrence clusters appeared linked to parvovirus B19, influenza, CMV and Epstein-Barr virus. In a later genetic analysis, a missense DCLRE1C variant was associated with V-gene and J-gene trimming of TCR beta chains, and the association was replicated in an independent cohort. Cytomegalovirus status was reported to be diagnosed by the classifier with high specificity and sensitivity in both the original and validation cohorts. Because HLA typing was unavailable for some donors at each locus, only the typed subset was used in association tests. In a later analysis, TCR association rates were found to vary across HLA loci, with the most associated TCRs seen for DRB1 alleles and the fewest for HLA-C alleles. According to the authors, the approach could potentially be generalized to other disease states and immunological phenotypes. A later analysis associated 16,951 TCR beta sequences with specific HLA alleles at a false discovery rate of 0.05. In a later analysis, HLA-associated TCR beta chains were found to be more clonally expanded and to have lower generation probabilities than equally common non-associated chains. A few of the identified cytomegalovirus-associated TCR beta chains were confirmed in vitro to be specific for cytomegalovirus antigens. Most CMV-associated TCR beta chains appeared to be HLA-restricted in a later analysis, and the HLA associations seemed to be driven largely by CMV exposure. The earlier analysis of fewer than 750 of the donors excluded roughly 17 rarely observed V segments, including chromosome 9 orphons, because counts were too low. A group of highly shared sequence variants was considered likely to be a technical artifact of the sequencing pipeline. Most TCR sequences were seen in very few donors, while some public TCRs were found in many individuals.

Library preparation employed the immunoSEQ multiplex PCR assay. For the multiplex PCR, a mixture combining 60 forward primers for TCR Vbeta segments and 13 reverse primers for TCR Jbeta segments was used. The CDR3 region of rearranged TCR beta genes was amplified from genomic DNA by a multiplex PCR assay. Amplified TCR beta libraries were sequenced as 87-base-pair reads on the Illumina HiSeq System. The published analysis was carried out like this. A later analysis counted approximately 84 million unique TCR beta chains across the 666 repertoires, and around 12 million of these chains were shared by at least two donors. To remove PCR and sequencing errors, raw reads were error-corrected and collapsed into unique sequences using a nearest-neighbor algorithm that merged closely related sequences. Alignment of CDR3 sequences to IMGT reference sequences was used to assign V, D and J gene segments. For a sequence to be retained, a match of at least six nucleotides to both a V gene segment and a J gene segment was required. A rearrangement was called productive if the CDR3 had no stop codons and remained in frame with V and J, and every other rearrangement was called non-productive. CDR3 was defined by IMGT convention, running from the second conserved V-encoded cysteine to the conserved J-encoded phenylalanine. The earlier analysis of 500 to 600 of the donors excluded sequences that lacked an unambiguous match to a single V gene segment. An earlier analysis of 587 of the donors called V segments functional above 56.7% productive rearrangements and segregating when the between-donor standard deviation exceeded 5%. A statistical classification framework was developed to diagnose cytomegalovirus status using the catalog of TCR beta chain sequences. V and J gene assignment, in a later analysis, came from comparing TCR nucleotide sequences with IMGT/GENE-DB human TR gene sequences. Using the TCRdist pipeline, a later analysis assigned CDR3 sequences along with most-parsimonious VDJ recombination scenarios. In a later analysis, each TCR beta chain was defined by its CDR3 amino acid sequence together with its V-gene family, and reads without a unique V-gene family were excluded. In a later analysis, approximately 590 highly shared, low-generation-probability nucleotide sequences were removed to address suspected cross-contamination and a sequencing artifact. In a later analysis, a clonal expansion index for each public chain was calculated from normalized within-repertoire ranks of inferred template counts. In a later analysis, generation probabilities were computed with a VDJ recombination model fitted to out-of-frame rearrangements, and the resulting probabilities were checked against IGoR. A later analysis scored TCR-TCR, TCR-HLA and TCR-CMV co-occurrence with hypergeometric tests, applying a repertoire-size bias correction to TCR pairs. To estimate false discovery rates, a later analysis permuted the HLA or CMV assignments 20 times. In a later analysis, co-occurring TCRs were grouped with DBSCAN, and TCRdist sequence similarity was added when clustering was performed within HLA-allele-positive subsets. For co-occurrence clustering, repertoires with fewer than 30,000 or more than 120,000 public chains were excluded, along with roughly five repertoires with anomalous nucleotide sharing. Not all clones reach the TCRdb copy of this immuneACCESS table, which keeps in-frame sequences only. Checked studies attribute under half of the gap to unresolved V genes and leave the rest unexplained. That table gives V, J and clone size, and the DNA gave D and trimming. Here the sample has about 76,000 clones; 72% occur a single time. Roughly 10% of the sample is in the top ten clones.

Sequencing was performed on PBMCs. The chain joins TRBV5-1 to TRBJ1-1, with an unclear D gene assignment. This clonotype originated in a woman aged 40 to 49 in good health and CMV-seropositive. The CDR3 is CASSLEAGSERAFF. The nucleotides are TGCGCCAGCAGCTTGGAAGCTGGGTCAGAGAGGGCTTTCTTT.